This T cell receptor (beta chain) is drawn from a study of regulatory T cells in long-lasting Graves disease. Time point here: newly diagnosed GD, antithyroid drugs for less than 3 months. Making the TCR library involved RNA that had been extracted from PBMCs. This clonotype was seen at least ten times. The CDR3 contains 15 residues. Trimming left V 4 bases short and J 4 bases short, with 16 bases between. Germline CDR1 reads LGHDT; CDR2 reads YNNKEL (reference sequence). Construction of TCR beta libraries relied on iRepertoire HTBI primers and on Arm-PCR targeting CDR3 regions. MiXCR was run by TCRdb on the multiplex PCR reads, yielding one entry per CDR3 protein. The data show about 350,000 distinct CDR3 sequences, with roughly 15% seen just once and 20% to 25% held by the top ten. This sample was also put to use in a study of T cells in Graves' hyperthyroidism and ophthalmopathy. That source adds: With a median lead of roughly 6.2 months before onset, the model predicted ophthalmopathy.

The receptor comes from a young woman with Graves disease. The chain carries TRBV3-1 and TRBJ1-1; D not certain. Here the sequenced sample was peripheral blood mononuclear cells (PBMCs), taken at new diagnosis, from a patient treated with antithyroid drugs. The chain's CDR3 is CASSRQQVWGTEAFF. CDR3 nucleotide sequence: TGTGCCAGCAGCCGACAACAAGTTTGGGGCACTGAAGCTTTCTTT.